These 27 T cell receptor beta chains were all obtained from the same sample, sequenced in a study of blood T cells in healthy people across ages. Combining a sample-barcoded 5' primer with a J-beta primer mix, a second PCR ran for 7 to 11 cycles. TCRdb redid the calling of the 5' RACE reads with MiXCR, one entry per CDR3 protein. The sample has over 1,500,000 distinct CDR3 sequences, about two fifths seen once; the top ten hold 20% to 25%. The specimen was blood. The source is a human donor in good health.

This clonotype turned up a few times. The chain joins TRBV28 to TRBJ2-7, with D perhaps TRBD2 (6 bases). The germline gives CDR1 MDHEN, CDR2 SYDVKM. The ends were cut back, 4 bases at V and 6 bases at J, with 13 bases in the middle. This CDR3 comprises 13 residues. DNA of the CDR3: TGTGCCAGCAGTTCCCCGGGACTGATCGAGCAGTACTTC. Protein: CASSSPGLIEQYF.

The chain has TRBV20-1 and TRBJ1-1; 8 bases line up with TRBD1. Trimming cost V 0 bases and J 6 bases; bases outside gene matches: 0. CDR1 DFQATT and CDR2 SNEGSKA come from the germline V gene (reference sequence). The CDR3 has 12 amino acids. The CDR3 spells CSAREDRAEAFF. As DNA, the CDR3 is TGCAGTGCTAGAGAGGACAGGGCTGAAGCTTTCTTT.

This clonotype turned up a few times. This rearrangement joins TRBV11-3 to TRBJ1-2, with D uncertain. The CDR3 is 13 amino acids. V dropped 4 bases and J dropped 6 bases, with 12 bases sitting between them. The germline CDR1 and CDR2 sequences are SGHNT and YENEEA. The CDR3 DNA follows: TGTGCCAGCAGCTCCAATGGCTTGGATGGCTACACCTTC. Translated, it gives CASSSNGLDGYTF.

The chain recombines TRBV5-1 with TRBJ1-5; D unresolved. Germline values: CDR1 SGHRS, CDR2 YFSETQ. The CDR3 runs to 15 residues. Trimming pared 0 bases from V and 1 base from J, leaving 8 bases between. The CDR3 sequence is CASSLGPASNQPQHF. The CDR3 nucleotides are TGCGCCAGCAGCTTGGGGCCAGCCAGCAATCAGCCCCAGCATTTT.

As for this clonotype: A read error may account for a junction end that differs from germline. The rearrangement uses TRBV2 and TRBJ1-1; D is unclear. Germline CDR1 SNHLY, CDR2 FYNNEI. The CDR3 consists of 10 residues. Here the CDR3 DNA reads TGTGCCACTAGAGTAACTGAAGCTTCCTTT. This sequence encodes CATRVTEASF.

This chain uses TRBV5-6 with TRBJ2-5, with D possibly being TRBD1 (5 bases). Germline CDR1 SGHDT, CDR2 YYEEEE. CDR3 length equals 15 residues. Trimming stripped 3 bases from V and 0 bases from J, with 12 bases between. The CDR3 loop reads CASSSTTAHQETQYF. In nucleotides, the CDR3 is TGTGCCAGCAGCTCTACGACAGCACACCAAGAGACCCAGTACTTC.

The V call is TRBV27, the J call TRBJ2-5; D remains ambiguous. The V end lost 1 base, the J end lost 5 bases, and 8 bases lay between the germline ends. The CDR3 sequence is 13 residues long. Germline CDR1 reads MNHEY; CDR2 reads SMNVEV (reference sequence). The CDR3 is CASSLFPWETQYF. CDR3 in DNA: TGTGCCAGCAGTTTATTCCCGTGGGAGACCCAGTACTTC.

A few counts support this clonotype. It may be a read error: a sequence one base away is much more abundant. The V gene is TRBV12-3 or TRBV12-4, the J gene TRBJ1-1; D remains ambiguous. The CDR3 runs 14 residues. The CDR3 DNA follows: TGTGCCAACAGTTTAGCTGGGGTGAACACTGAAGCTTTCTTT. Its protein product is CANSLAGVNTEAFF.

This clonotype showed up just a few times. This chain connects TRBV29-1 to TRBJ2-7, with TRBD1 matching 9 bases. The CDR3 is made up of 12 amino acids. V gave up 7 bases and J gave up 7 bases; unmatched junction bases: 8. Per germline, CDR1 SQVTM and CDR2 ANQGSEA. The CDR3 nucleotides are TGCAGCGGCGGGACAGGGACGGGAGAGCAGTACTTC. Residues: CSGGTGTGEQYF.

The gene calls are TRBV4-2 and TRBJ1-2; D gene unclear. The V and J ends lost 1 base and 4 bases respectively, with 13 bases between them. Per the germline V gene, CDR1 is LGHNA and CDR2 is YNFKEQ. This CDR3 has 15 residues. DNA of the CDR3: TGTGCCAGCAGCCAAGTAGCGAGGAGCCCCTATGGCTACACCTTC. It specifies CASSQVARSPYGYTF.

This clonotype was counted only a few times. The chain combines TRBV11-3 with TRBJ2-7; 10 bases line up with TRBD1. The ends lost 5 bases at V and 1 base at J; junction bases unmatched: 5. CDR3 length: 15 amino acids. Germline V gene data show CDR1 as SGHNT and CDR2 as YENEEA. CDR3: CASSVWGQGSYEQYF. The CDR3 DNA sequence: TGTGCCAGCAGCGTGTGGGGACAGGGGTCCTACGAGCAGTACTTC.

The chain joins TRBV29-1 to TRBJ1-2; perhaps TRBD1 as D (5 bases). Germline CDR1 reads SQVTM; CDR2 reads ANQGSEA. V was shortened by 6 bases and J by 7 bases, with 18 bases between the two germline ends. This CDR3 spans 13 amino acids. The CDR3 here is CSVVWTGGRGYTF. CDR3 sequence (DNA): TGCAGCGTGGTATGGACCGGGGGACGTGGCTACACCTTC.

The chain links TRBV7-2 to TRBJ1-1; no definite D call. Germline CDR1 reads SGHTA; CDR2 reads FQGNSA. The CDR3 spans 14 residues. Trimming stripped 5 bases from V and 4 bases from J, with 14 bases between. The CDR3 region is CASSARLDTTEAFF. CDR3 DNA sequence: TGTGCCAGCAGCGCTAGACTGGATACCACTGAAGCTTTCTTT. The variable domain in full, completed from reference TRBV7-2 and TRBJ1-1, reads GAGVSQSPSNKVTEKGKDVELRCDPISGHTALYWYRQSLGQGLEFLIYFQGNSAPDKSGLPSDRFSAERTGGSVSTLTIQRTQQEDSAVYLCASSARLDTTEAFFGQGTRLTVV.

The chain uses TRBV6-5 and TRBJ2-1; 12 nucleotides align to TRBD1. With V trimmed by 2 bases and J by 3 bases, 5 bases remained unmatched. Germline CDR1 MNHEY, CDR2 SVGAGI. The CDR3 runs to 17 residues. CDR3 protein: CASSYGDRGRVYNEQFF. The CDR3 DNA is TGTGCCAGCAGTTACGGGGACAGGGGGCGAGTCTACAATGAGCAGTTCTTC.

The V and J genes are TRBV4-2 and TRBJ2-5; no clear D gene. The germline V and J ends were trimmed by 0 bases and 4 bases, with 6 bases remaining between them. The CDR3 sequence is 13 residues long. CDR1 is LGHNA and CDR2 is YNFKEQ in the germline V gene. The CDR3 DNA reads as TGTGCCAGCAGCCAAGAAGTGGGAGAGACCCAGTACTTC. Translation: CASSQEVGETQYF.

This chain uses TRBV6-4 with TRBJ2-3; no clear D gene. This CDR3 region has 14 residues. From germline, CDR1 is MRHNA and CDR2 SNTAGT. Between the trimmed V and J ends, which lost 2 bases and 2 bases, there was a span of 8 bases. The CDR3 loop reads CASSDPGNTDTQYF. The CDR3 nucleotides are TGTGCCAGCAGTGACCCTGGAAACACAGATACGCAGTATTTT.

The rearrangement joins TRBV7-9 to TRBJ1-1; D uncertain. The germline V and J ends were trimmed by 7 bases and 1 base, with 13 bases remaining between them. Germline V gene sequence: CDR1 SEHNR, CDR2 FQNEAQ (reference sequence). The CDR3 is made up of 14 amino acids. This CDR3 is CASTVFAENTEAFF. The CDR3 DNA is TGTGCCAGCACCGTATTTGCAGAGAACACTGAAGCTTTCTTT.

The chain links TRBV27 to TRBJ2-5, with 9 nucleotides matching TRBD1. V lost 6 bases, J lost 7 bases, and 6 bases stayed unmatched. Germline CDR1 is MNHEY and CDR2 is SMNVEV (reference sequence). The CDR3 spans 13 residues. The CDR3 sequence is CASRTGQGGTQYF. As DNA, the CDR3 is TGTGCCAGCAGAACGGGACAGGGTGGGACCCAGTACTTC.

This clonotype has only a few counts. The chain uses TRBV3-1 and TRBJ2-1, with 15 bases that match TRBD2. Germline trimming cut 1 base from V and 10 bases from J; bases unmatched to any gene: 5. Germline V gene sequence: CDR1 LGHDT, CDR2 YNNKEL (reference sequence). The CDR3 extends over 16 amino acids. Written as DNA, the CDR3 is TGTGCCAGCAGCCAAGGAGGACTAGCGGGGGGGGAGGAGCAGTTCTTC. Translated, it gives CASSQGGLAGGEEQFF.

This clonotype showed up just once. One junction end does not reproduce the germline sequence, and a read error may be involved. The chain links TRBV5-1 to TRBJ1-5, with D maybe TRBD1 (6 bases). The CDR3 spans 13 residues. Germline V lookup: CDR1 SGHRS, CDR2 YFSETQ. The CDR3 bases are TGCGTCAGCAGCTGGACAGTAGATCAGCCCCAGCATTTT. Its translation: CVSSWTVDQPQHF.

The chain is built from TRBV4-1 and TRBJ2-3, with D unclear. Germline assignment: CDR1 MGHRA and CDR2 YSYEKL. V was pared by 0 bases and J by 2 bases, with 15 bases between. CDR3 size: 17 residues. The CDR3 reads CASSQEGGLPNTDTQYF. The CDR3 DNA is TGCGCCAGCAGCCAAGAGGGTGGTCTCCCCAACACAGATACGCAGTATTTT.

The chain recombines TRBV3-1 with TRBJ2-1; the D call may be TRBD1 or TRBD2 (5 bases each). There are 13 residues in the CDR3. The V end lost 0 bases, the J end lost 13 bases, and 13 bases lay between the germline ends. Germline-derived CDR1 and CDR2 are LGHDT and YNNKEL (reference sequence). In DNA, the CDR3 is TGTGCCAGCAGCCAAGACCGAGGGGAGACCCAGTTCTTC. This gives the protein CASSQDRGETQFF.

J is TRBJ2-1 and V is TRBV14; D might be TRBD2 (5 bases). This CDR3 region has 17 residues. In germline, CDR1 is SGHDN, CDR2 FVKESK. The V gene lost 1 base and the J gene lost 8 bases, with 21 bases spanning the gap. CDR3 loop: CASSQGAMGIVRDEQFF. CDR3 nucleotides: TGTGCCAGCAGCCAAGGGGCCATGGGGATCGTGCGGGATGAGCAGTTCTTC.

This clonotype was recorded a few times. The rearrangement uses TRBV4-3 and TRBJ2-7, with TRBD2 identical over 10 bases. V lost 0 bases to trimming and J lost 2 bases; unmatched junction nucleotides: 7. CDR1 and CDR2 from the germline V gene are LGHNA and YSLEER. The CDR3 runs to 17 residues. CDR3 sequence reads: CASSQELGLAETYEQYF. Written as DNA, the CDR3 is TGCGCCAGCAGCCAAGAACTCGGACTAGCGGAGACCTACGAGCAGTACTTC.

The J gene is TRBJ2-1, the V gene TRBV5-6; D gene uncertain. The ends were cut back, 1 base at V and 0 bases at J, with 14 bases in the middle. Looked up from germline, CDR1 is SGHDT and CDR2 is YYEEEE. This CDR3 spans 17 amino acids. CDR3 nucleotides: TGTGCCAGCAGCTTGCTTATTAGGACCCACTCCTACAATGAGCAGTTCTTC. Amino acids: CASSLLIRTHSYNEQFF. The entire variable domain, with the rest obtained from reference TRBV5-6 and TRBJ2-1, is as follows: DAGVTQSPTHLIKTRGQQVTLRCSPKSGHDTVSWYQQALGQGPQFIFQYYEEEERQRGNFPDRFSGHQFPNYSSELNVNALLLGDSALYLCASSLLIRTHSYNEQFFGPGTRLTVL.

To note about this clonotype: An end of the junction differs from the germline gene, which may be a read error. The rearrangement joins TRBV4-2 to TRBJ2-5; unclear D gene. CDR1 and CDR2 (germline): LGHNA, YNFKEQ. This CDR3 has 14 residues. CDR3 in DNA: TGTGCCAGCAGCCAAGAGAACCTAAAAGAGGCCCAGTACTTC. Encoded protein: CASSQENLKEAQYF.

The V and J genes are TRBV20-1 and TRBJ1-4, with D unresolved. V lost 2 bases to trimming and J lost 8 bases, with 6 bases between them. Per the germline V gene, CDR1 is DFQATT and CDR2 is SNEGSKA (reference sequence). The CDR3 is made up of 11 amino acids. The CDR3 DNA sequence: TGCAGTGCTAGAAAGGCCGAAAAACTGTTTTTT. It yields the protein CSARKAEKLFF.